The 23 T cell receptor beta chains reported below all come from one sample, sequenced in a study of T cell repertoires in ileal Crohn's disease. Clones were read by immunoSEQ multiplex PCR, and TCRdb kept only the in-frame ones, dropping some. The sample consists of 4,000 or so clones, roughly 83% of them appearing once. The material sequenced was ileal tissue. The source of these receptors is an adult with Crohn's disease.

The rearrangement links TRBV6-1 to TRBJ1-5, with a weak D call TRBD1 (5 bases). Trimming pared 2 bases from V and 2 bases from J, leaving 10 bases between. This CDR3 has 15 amino acids. The germline gives CDR1 MNHNS, CDR2 SASEGT. The chain's CDR3 is CASSENEGGNQPQHF. The CDR3 DNA follows: TGTGCCAGCAGTGAAAATGAAGGGGGCAATCAGCCCCAGCATTTT.

The chain recombines TRBV5-1 with TRBJ1-1, with 7 bases lining up with TRBD1. The V gene end was trimmed by 5 bases and the J gene end by 2 bases; junction bases not matched to a gene: 9. This CDR3 comprises 15 residues. Per the germline V gene, CDR1 is SGHRS and CDR2 is YFSETQ. For the CDR3, the DNA is TGCGCCAGCAGTCAAATACCAGGGGGTAACACTGAAGCTTTCTTT. It yields the protein CASSQIPGGNTEAFF.

V gene TRBV19 combines with J gene TRBJ1-5, with 7 nucleotides matching TRBD1. V lost 5 bases, J lost 5 bases, and 9 bases stayed unmatched. Germline V lookup: CDR1 LNHDA, CDR2 SQIVND (reference sequence). This CDR3 has 15 amino acids. The chain's CDR3 is CASSLDRYEDQPQHF. As DNA, the CDR3 is TGTGCCAGTAGTCTGGACAGGTACGAAGATCAGCCCCAGCATTTT.

A remark on this clone: The sample holds other DNA sequences that translate to the same CDR3. The CDR3 sequence: CASSLPGQGIQPQHF. CDR3 bases: TGTGCCAGCAGCTTGCCGGGACAGGGAATTCAACCCCAGCATTTT. V and J are TRBV7-9 and TRBJ1-5; 9 nucleotides match TRBD1. The ends lost 3 bases at V and 10 bases at J; junction bases unmatched: 10. Germline lookup yields CDR1 SEHNR and CDR2 FQNEAQ (reference sequence). The CDR3 contains 15 residues. The entire variable domain, with the rest obtained from reference TRBV7-9 and TRBJ1-5, is as follows: DTGVSQNPRHKITKRGQNVTFRCDPISEHNRLYWYRQTLGQGPEFLTYFQNEAQLEKSRLLSDRFSAERPKGSFSTLEIQRTEQGDSAMYLCASSLPGQGIQPQHFGDGTRLSIL.

DNA for the CDR3: TGTGCCAGCAGTTTTCGGGGGGGCCTCCGGGAGACCCAGTACTTC. This sequence encodes CASSFRGGLRETQYF. The V gene is TRBV27, the J gene TRBJ2-5, with 8 bases that match TRBD2. The CDR3 loop spans 15 amino acids. Trimming took 3 bases from V and 5 from J; bases not matched to a gene: 8. Per germline, CDR1 MNHEY and CDR2 SMNVEV (reference sequence).

The genes are TRBV19 and TRBJ2-3, with a tentative D call TRBD1 (5 bases). The V gene's germline CDR1 is LNHDA and CDR2 SQIVND (reference sequence). This CDR3 is 15 amino acids long. V was shortened by 3 bases and J by 3 bases, with 13 bases between the two germline ends. In DNA, the CDR3 is TGTGCCAGTAGTATTCGCCAGGGTATAACAGATACGCAGTATTTT. Its translation: CASSIRQGITDTQYF.

V and J are TRBV18 and TRBJ1-1, with TRBD1 as a possible D gene (6 bases). The germline V gene has CDR1 KGHSH and CDR2 LQKENI. V lost 6 bases and J 5 bases, leaving 13 bases between the germline ends. The CDR3 has 13 amino acids. CDR3: CASSVGGLTEAFF. DNA for the CDR3: TGTGCCAGCTCCGTCGGGGGGCTAACTGAAGCTTTCTTT.

The V gene is TRBV7-2, the J gene TRBJ2-1; TRBD2 matches at 8 bases. The J segment lost 2 bases and the V segment lost 5 bases, leaving 8 bases of the junction unmatched. Germline V gives CDR1 SGHTA, CDR2 FQGNSA. The CDR3 sequence is 16 residues long. CDR3 coding DNA: TGTGCCAGCAGCCCCCTAACTAGCGGACCCTACAATGAGCAGTTCTTC. Its translation: CASSPLTSGPYNEQFF.

The CDR3 coding sequence is TGTGCCAGCAGCGCCTCGGGTCTGCAAGAGACCCAGTACTTC. Residues: CASSASGLQETQYF. V usage is TRBV9 and J usage is TRBJ2-5, with D hard to call. Germline V lookup: CDR1 SGDLS, CDR2 YYNGEE. This CDR3 region has 14 residues. Trimming shortened V by 3 bases and J by 2 bases, and 11 bases separated the two germline ends.

The rearrangement joins TRBV6-6 to TRBJ1-2; no firm D call. V lost 8 bases to trimming and J lost 4 bases, with 11 bases between them. This CDR3 contains 12 residues. CDR1 and CDR2 from the germline V gene are MNHNY and SVGAGI (reference sequence). DNA for the CDR3: TGTGCCAGCGAGCGGCAGCTCTATGGCTACACCTTC. Residues: CASERQLYGYTF.

J is TRBJ1-2 and V is TRBV5-1, with D perhaps matching TRBD1 (6 bases). The germline gives CDR1 SGHRS, CDR2 YFSETQ. V lost 6 bases to trimming and J lost 3 bases, with 12 bases between them. There are 13 residues in the CDR3. The CDR3: CASNVQGDYGYTF. The CDR3, as DNA: TGCGCCAGCAACGTACAGGGAGACTATGGCTACACCTTC.

The rearrangement links TRBV29-1 to TRBJ2-7, with 8 bases lining up with TRBD2. Germline values: CDR1 SQVTM, CDR2 ANQGSEA. This CDR3 contains 15 residues. With V trimmed by 1 base and J by 3 bases, 8 bases remained unmatched. The CDR3 is CSVEVGRGVSYEQYF. CDR3 bases: TGCAGCGTTGAAGTAGGGCGGGGGGTTAGCTACGAGCAGTACTTC.

The chain carries TRBV9 and TRBJ1-6, with 8 nucleotides matching TRBD1. The CDR3 runs 14 residues. The V gene end was trimmed by 7 bases and the J gene end by 10 bases; junction bases not matched to a gene: 10. Germline V gene lookup returns CDR1 SGDLS and CDR2 YYNGEE. CDR3 sequence (DNA): TGTGCCAGCGGAAAGCAGGGGGCATACTCACCCCTCCACTTT. It specifies CASGKQGAYSPLHF. Full variable domain (outside the CDR3, taken from reference TRBV9 and TRBJ1-6): DSGVTQTPKHLITATGQRVTLRCSPRSGDLSVYWYQQSLDQGLQFLIQYYNGEERAKGNILERFSAQQFPDLHSELNLSSLELGDSALYFCASGKQGAYSPLHFGNGTRLTVT.

V is TRBV10-3 and J is TRBJ1-5, with 7 bases aligning to TRBD1. The CDR3 covers 14 residues. Losses at the gene ends were 6 bases for V and 7 bases for J; bases not matched to a gene: 9. From germline, CDR1 is ENHRY and CDR2 SYGVKD. CDR3: CAISTTGQGQPQHF. CDR3 sequence (DNA): TGTGCCATCAGCACGACAGGGCAAGGCCAGCCCCAGCATTTT.

This clone was picked up one time. This chain links TRBV6-1 with TRBJ2-7; D is possibly TRBD1 (5 bases). V was clipped by 6 bases and J by 2 bases, with 17 bases between them. Germline-derived CDR1 and CDR2 are MNHNS and SASEGT. The CDR3 is made up of 15 amino acids. The CDR3 region is CASSLTELQAYEQYF. DNA for the CDR3: TGTGCCAGCAGCTTGACAGAACTACAAGCCTACGAGCAGTACTTC.

The chain employs TRBV29-1 and TRBJ1-2; TRBD1 is a possible D gene (6 bases). The CDR3 has 15 amino acids. V lost 4 bases to trimming and J lost 8 bases, with 23 bases between them. CDR1 and CDR2 (germline): SQVTM, ANQGSEA. The DNA for the CDR3 is TGCAGCGTTGGAGGCAGGGGTGGGTTCGGGTCCGGCTACACCTTC. The encoded protein is CSVGGRGGFGSGYTF.

Here the CDR3 DNA reads TGTGCCATCAGTGAGACAGGTTCTCTTCCGAACACCGGGGAGCTGTTTTTT. It codes for CAISETGSLPNTGELFF. This sequence joins TRBV10-3 and TRBJ2-2, with D possibly matching TRBD1 (5 bases). The CDR3 contains 17 residues. Germline values: CDR1 ENHRY, CDR2 SYGVKD. The V gene lost 2 bases and the J gene lost 0 bases, with 13 bases spanning the gap.

This chain joins TRBV11-2 and TRBJ1-2, with 7 bases that match TRBD1. The CDR3 has 13 amino acids. J lost 8 bases, V lost 5 bases, and 8 bases had no gene match. In germline, CDR1 is SGHAT, CDR2 FQNNGV. The CDR3, as DNA: TGTGCCAGCAGCGCCAGACAGGGTTTGGGCTACACCTTC. Translated, it gives CASSARQGLGYTF.

The rearrangement joins TRBV27 to TRBJ1-1, with TRBD1 matching over 7 bases. Trimming removed 6 bases from V and 0 bases from J; junction bases left unmatched: 10. The CDR3 extends over 16 amino acids. CDR1 and CDR2 (germline): MNHEY, SMNVEV (reference sequence). Here the CDR3 DNA reads TGTGCCAGCAGCCAAATTCCGGGACAGATGAACACTGAAGCTTTCTTT. This gives the protein CASSQIPGQMNTEAFF.

The V and J genes are TRBV6-5 and TRBJ1-1; no firm D call. The CDR3 has 16 amino acids. The germline CDR1 and CDR2 sequences are MNHEY and SVGAGI. Trimming took 2 bases from V and 2 from J, leaving 15 bases between them. CDR3: CASSYTSRVPNTEAFF. The CDR3 coding sequence is TGTGCCAGCAGTTACACCTCCCGGGTGCCTAACACTGAAGCTTTCTTT.

This clone was detected once. Because it lacks the conserved phenylalanine or tryptophan at the end, this CDR3 is likely a read error. It is unclear where the CDR3 begins or ends on the DNA, so no DNA is shown, and the CDR3 is as TCRdb lists it. This chain links TRBV7-9 with TRBJ1-2; the table's D call of TRBD1 was not tested on the DNA. Termini included, the CDR3 measures 12 amino acids. Looked up from germline, CDR1 is SEHNR and CDR2 is FQNEAQ (reference sequence). CDR3: CASSSPQNQIWL.

CDR3 loop: CSATARGSSTDTQYF. The CDR3 DNA is TGCAGCGCCACCGCCCGGGGTTCTAGCACAGATACGCAGTATTTT. The chain has TRBV29-1 and TRBJ2-3; D might be TRBD2 (5 bases). This CDR3 is 15 amino acids long. Trimming shortened V by 7 bases and J by 0 bases, and 17 bases separated the two germline ends. CDR1 is SQVTM and CDR2 is ANQGSEA in the germline V gene.

The gene calls are TRBV5-1 and TRBJ2-5, with D possibly matching TRBD1 (7 bases). Germline V CDR1 and CDR2: SGHRS, YFSETQ. Trimming stripped 2 bases from V and 4 bases from J, with 9 bases between. The CDR3 has 13 amino acids. CDR3 nucleotides: TGCGCCAGCAGCTTCCAGGGGGGAGAGACCCAGTACTTC. Its protein is CASSFQGGETQYF.